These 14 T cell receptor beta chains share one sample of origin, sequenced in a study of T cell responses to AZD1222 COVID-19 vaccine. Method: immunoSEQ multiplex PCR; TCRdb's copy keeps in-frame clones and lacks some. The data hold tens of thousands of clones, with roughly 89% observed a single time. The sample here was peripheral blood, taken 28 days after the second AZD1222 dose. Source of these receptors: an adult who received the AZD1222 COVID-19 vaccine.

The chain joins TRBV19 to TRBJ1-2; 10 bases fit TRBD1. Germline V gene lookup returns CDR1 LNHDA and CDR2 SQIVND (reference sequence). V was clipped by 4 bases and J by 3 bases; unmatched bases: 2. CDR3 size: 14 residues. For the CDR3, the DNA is TGTGCCAGTAGTAGACAGGGGGCCGACTATGGCTACACCTTC. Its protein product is CASSRQGADYGYTF.

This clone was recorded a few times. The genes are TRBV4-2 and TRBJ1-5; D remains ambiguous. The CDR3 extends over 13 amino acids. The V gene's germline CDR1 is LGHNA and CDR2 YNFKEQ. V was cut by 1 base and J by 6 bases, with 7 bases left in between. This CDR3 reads CASSQGRGQPQHF. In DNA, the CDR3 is TGTGCCAGCAGCCAAGGAAGAGGTCAGCCCCAGCATTTT.

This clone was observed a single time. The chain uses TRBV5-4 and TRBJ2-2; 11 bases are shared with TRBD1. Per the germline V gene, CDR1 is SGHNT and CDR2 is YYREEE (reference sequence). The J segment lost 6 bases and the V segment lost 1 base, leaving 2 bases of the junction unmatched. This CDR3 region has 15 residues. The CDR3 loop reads CASSLSGQGAGELFF. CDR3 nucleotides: TGTGCCAGCAGCTTGTCGGGACAGGGGGCCGGGGAGCTGTTTTTT.

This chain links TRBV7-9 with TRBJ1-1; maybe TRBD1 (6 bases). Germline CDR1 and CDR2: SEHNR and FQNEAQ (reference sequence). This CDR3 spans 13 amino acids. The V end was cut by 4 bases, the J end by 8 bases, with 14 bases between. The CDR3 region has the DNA TGTGCCAGCAGCTCCCTCAGAGGACAGGAAGCTTTCTTT. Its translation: CASSSLRGQEAFF.

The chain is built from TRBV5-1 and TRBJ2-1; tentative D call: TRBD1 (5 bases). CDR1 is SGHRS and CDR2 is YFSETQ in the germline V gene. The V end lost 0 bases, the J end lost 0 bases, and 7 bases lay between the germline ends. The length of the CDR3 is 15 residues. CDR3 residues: CASSLEGISYNEQFF. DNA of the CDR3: TGCGCCAGCAGCTTGGAGGGGATCTCCTACAATGAGCAGTTCTTC.

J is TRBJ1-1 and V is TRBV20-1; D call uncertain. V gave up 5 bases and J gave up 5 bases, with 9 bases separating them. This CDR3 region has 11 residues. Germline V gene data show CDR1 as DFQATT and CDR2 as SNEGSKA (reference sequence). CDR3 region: CSASDSTEAFF. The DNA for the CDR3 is TGCAGTGCTTCGGACTCGACTGAAGCTTTCTTT.

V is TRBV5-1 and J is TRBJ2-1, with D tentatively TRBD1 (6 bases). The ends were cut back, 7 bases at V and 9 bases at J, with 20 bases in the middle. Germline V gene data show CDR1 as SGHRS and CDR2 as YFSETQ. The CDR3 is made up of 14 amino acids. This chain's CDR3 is CASGRTEDQGEQFF. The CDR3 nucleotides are TGCGCCAGCGGACGGACAGAGGATCAGGGTGAGCAGTTCTTC.

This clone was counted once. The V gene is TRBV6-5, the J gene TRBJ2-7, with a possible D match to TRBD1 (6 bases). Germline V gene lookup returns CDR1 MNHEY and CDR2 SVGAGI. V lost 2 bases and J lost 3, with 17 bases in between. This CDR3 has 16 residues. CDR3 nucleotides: TGTGCCAGCAGTTACACTGGAACAGGGTCCCACTACGAGCAGTACTTC. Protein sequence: CASSYTGTGSHYEQYF.

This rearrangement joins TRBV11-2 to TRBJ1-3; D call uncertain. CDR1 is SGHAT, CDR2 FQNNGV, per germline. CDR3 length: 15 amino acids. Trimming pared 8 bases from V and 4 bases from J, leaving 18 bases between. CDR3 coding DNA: TGTGCCAGCCGGCAGGTCCGCGGAGGGGGAAACACCATATATTTT. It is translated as CASRQVRGGGNTIYF.

CDR3 protein: CASRPRLAGDTGELFF. As DNA, the CDR3 is TGTGCCAGCAGACCCCGACTAGCGGGAGACACCGGGGAGCTGTTTTTT. V and J are TRBV6-6 and TRBJ2-2, with 12 bases identical to TRBD2. CDR1 and CDR2 (germline): MNHNY, SVGAGI (reference sequence). V gave up 6 bases and J gave up 3 bases; unmatched junction bases: 5. The CDR3 is 16 residues long.

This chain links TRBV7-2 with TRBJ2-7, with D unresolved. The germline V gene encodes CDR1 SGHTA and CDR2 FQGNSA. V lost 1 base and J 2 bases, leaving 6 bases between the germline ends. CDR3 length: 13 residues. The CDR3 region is CASSLDYPYEQYF. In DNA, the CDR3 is TGTGCCAGCAGCTTAGATTACCCCTACGAGCAGTACTTC.

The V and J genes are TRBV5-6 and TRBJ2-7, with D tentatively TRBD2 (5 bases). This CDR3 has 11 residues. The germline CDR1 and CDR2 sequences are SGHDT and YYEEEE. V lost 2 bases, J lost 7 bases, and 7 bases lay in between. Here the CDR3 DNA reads TGTGCCAGCAGCTTCCCGGGGGAGCAGTACTTC. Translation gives CASSFPGEQYF.

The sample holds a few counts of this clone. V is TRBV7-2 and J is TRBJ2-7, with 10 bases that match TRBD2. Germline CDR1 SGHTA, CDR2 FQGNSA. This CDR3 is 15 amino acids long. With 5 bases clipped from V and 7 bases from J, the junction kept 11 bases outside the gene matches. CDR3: CASSPSAGGPGEQYF. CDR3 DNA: TGTGCCAGCAGCCCGTCAGCGGGAGGGCCGGGGGAGCAGTACTTC.

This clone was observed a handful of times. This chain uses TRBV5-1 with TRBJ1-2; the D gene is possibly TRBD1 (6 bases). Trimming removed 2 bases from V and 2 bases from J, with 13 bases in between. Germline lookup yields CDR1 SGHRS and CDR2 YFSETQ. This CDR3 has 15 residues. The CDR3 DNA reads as TGCGCCAGCAGCTTTAGGGGGTCCTCGAACTATGGCTACACCTTC. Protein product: CASSFRGSSNYGYTF.